This T cell receptor (beta chain) originates from a study of memory CD4+ T cells and cytomegalovirus serostatus. The data were produced by immunoSEQ multiplex PCR, yet TCRdb's version contains in-frame clones alone and is incomplete. The sample holds about 82,000 clones, roughly 80% seen once. The sort gate was single viable CD3+CD4+CD8-CD45RO+ cells for memory CD4+ T cells. The germline V and J ends were trimmed by 4 bases and 6 bases, with 13 bases remaining between them. CDR3 length equals 13 residues. Germline V gene data show CDR1 as SNHLY and CDR2 as FYNNEI. Sequencing was carried out using memory CD4+ T cells from blood. The rearrangement joins TRBV2 to TRBJ2-7; D might be TRBD1 (6 bases). The source of this sequence is an adult in good health and CMV-seronegative. The CDR3 protein is CASSGVGQLEQYF. CDR3 nucleotide sequence: TGTGCCAGCAGTGGGGTCGGACAGCTCGAGCAGTACTTC. Using reference TRBV2 and TRBJ2-7 for the parts outside the CDR3, the full variable domain is EPEVTQTPSHQVTQMGQEVILRCVPISNHLYFYWYRQILGQKVEFLVSFYNNEISEKSEIFDDQFSVERPDGSNFTLKIRSTKLEDSAMYFCASSGVGQLEQYFGPGTRLTVT.